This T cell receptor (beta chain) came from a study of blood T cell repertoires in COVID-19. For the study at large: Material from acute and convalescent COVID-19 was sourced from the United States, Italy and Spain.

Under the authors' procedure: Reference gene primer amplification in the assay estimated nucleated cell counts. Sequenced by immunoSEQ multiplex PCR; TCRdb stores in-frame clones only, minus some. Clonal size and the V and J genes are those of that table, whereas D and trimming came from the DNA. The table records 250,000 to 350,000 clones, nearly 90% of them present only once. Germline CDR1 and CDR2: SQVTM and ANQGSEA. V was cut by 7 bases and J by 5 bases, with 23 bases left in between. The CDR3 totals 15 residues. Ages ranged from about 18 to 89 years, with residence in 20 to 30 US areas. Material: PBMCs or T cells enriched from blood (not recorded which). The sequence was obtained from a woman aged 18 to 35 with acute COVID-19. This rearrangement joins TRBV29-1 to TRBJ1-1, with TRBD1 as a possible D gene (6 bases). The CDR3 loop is CSALGALIKSTEAFF. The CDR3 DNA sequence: TGCAGCGCCCTGGGGGCCCTTATAAAGAGTACTGAAGCTTTCTTT.